The rows below give T cell receptor beta chains drawn from one sample of a study of blood T cell repertoires in COVID-19. Some clones are missing from TCRdb's copy, which holds only in-frame ones; the method was immunoSEQ multiplex PCR. Among more than 300,000 clones listed, 88% were seen once. The sequencing sample was made of PBMCs or T cells enriched from blood (not recorded which). Receptor source: a woman aged 18-30 years who had recovered from COVID-19. Each CDR3 is given with its conserved first and last residue. A D gene is named only where the DNA matches it firmly. The size field is filled for only some rows; it gives once, few, many or a size class.

CDR3 | DNA | V | D | size | J
CASSGRLDRMEETQYF | TGTGCCAGCAGTGGCCGGTTGGACAGGATGGAAGAGACCCAGTACTTC | TRBV6-1 | TRBD1 | NA | TRBJ2-5
CASSISSGGNTEAFF | TGTGCCAGTAGTATATCTTCAGGGGGGAACACTGAAGCTTTCTTT | TRBV19 | TRBD1 | NA | TRBJ1-1
CATEQAASNYGYTF | TGTGCCACTGAGCAGGCAGCAAGTAACTATGGCTACACCTTC | TRBV10-3 | NA | NA | TRBJ1-2
CASSRPGTGGRSPLHF | TGTGCCAGCAGTCGCCCCGGGACAGGGGGCCGGTCACCCCTCCACTTT | TRBV6-2/TRBV6-3 | TRBD1 | NA | TRBJ1-6
CSVEDGTGVSGELFF | TGCAGCGTTGAAGACGGAACCGGGGTATCCGGGGAGCTGTTTTTT | TRBV29-1 | NA | NA | TRBJ2-2
CVGGTDVRVDTEAFF | TGTGTGGGGGGGACGGATGTCAGGGTGGACACTGAAGCTTTCTTT | TRBV6-4 | NA | NA | TRBJ1-1
CASSPRGMNTEAFF | TGTGCCAGCAGTCCGAGGGGGATGAACACTGAAGCTTTCTTT | TRBV9 | NA | NA | TRBJ1-1
CASSIFRQGQAEAFF | TGTGCCAGTAGTATTTTCCGACAGGGTCAGGCTGAAGCTTTCTTT | TRBV19 | TRBD1 | NA | TRBJ1-1
CASSPPGQGLSPEAFF | TGTGCCAGCAGCCCCCCCGGACAGGGACTTTCGCCTGAAGCTTTCTTT | TRBV4-2 | TRBD1 | NA | TRBJ1-1
CASSEPGQANTGRNIQYF | TGTGCCAGCAGTGAACCGGGACAGGCGAATACCGGTAGAAACATTCAGTACTTC | TRBV2 | TRBD1 | once | TRBJ2-4
CASSPGGGLDYGYTF | TGTGCCAGCAGTCCTGGGGGGGGCCTTGACTATGGCTACACCTTC | TRBV27 | NA | once | TRBJ1-2
CADRAGGPPGELFF | TGTGCCGACAGGGCGGGGGGGCCCCCCGGGGAGCTGTTTTTT | TRBV6-5 | TRBD2 | NA | TRBJ2-2
CASSLRGHMNTEAFF | TGTGCCAGCAGCTTAAGGGGACATATGAACACTGAAGCTTTCTTT | TRBV11-2 | NA | once | TRBJ1-1
CASSLQVLDEQFF | TGTGCCAGCAGCTTACAGGTACTCGATGAGCAGTTCTTC | TRBV7-2 | NA | NA | TRBJ2-1
CASSLGGGGVPPEQFF | TGTGCCAGCAGCTTAGGAGGCGGGGGGGTACCACCTGAGCAGTTCTTC | TRBV7-9 | TRBD2 | once | TRBJ2-1
CASMKGTGKVGTQYF | TGCGCCAGCATGAAGGGGACAGGGAAGGTCGGGACCCAGTACTTC | TRBV5-1 | TRBD1 | NA | TRBJ2-5
CASGSETRGSEGYTF | TGTGCTAGTGGTTCAGAAACACGGGGGTCGGAGGGCTACACCTTC | TRBV12-5 | NA | once | TRBJ1-2
CASRTSGGSYEQYF | TGTGCCAGCAGAACTAGCGGGGGGTCATACGAGCAGTACTTC | TRBV27 | TRBD2 | NA | TRBJ2-7
CAIGGGDTQYF | TGTGCCATCGGCGGGGGAGATACGCAGTATTTT | TRBV10-3 | TRBD2 | NA | TRBJ2-3
CAIREGQGTEAFF | TGTGCCATCAGAGAGGGACAGGGAACTGAAGCTTTCTTT | TRBV10-3 | TRBD1 | NA | TRBJ1-1
CASSPDRVQPQHF | TGTGCCAGCAGCCCTGACAGGGTACAGCCCCAGCATTTT | TRBV27 | TRBD1 | NA | TRBJ1-5
CASSLAAGGKETQYF | TGCGCCAGCAGCTTGGCAGCGGGGGGGAAAGAGACCCAGTACTTC | TRBV5-1 | TRBD2 | NA | TRBJ2-5
CASSIVRSNYEQYF | TGTGCCAGTAGTATCGTGCGGTCCAACTACGAGCAGTACTTC | TRBV19 | NA | NA | TRBJ2-7
CASSLAGEANTGELFF | TGTGCCAGCAGCTTAGCGGGTGAAGCGAACACCGGGGAGCTGTTTTTT | TRBV11-2 | NA | NA | TRBJ2-2
CAIGPGLANGGDTQYF | TGTGCCATAGGACCGGGACTAGCTAACGGGGGAGATACGCAGTATTTT | TRBV10-3 | TRBD2 | NA | TRBJ2-3
CASQPRRVGISPLHF | TGTGCCAGCCAGCCCCGCAGGGTGGGGATTTCACCCCTCCACTTT | TRBV2 | NA | NA | TRBJ1-6
CASSLVNGYNSPLHF | TGTGCCAGCAGCTTAGTGAACGGCTATAATTCACCCCTCCACTTT | TRBV11-1 | NA | NA | TRBJ1-6
CASKGQANSPLHF | TGTGCCAGTAAGGGACAAGCTAATTCACCCCTCCACTTT | TRBV19 | NA | once | TRBJ1-6
CASSHGQGSKAFF | TGTGCCAGCAGTCACGGACAGGGCAGTAAAGCTTTCTTT | TRBV12-3/TRBV12-4 | TRBD1 | once | TRBJ1-1
CASFQGKDEQYF | TGTGCCAGCTTCCAGGGGAAGGACGAGCAGTACTTC | TRBV18 | NA | NA | TRBJ2-7
CATRPTGPGNTIYF | TGTGCCACCAGGCCGACAGGACCTGGAAACACCATATATTTT | TRBV15 | NA | NA | TRBJ1-3
CASSLRQNYGYTF | TGTGCCAGCAGTCTACGACAGAACTATGGCTACACCTTC | TRBV27 | NA | NA | TRBJ1-2
CASSSGGWTANEKLFF | TGTGCCAGCAGCTCCGGGGGGTGGACGGCTAATGAAAAACTGTTTTTT | TRBV7-9 | NA | NA | TRBJ1-4
CASSQTDRSSPLHF | TGTGCCAGCAGCCAGACGGACAGGTCATCACCCCTCCACTTT | TRBV3-1/TRBV3-2 | TRBD1 | NA | TRBJ1-6
CASSQEDRGAHEQYF | TGCGCCAGCAGCCAAGAGGACAGGGGGGCACACGAGCAGTACTTC | TRBV4-1 | TRBD1 | NA | TRBJ2-7
CASSLDPRGVNQPQHF | TGCGCCAGCAGCTTGGACCCCCGCGGGGTCAATCAGCCCCAGCATTTT | TRBV5-1 | NA | NA | TRBJ1-5
CASSLSGDTGELFF | TGTGCCAGCAGCTTGTCGGGTGACACCGGGGAGCTGTTTTTT | TRBV5-4 | NA | NA | TRBJ2-2
CASSLGGAEQYF | TGTGCCAGCAGTTTAGGGGGGGCCGAGCAGTACTTC | TRBV27 | NA | NA | TRBJ2-7
CASSSPGGGNQPQHF | TGTGCCAGCAGCTCCCCAGGAGGGGGCAATCAGCCCCAGCATTTT | TRBV7-2 | NA | NA | TRBJ1-5
CASSYSRDQPQHF | TGTGCCAGCAGTTACTCAAGAGATCAGCCCCAGCATTTT | TRBV6-5 | NA | NA | TRBJ1-5
CASRDGQGTEAFF | TGTGCCAGCAGAGACGGACAGGGGACTGAAGCTTTCTTT | TRBV6-5 | TRBD1 | NA | TRBJ1-1
CASREGEKLFF | TGTGCCAGTAGAGAGGGTGAAAAACTGTTTTTT | TRBV19 | NA | NA | TRBJ1-4
CASSQTNPVGGTGELFF | TGTGCCAGCAGTCAAACCAACCCGGTCGGGGGCACCGGGGAGCTGTTTTTT | TRBV27 | NA | NA | TRBJ2-2
CASREGGDYGYTF | TGTGCCAGCAGGGAAGGGGGCGACTATGGCTACACCTTC | TRBV6-1 | TRBD1 | NA | TRBJ1-2
CASSQGGGSYEQYF | TGCGCCAGCAGTCAGGGGGGAGGATCCTACGAGCAGTACTTC | TRBV23-1 | NA | NA | TRBJ2-7
CASSLRDRGNSPLHF | TGTGCCAGCAGCCTCCGGGACAGGGGCAATTCACCCCTCCACTTT | TRBV14 | TRBD1 | NA | TRBJ1-6
CASSSKNTEAFF | TGTGCCAGCAGCTCAAAGAACACTGAAGCTTTCTTT | TRBV7-9 | NA | NA | TRBJ1-1
CASGLQGVGTEAFF | TGCGCCAGCGGACTACAGGGGGTGGGGACTGAAGCTTTCTTT | TRBV5-1 | TRBD1 | NA | TRBJ1-1
CASSLLAGGGETQYF | TGTGCCAGCAGTCTTCTAGCGGGGGGAGGAGAGACCCAGTACTTC | TRBV6-2/TRBV6-3 | TRBD2 | few | TRBJ2-5
CASREASGNTIYF | TGTGCCAGCCGGGAGGCCTCTGGAAACACCATATATTTT | TRBV7-3 | NA | NA | TRBJ1-3
CASSLGGLSYEQYF | TGTGCCAGCAGCTTGGGCGGGCTTTCCTACGAGCAGTACTTC | TRBV5-8 | NA | NA | TRBJ2-7
CASRGTGGTYEQYF | TGTGCCAGCAGAGGCACAGGTGGGACCTACGAGCAGTACTTC | TRBV6-5 | NA | NA | TRBJ2-7
CTSSLVGGDNSPLHF | TGCACCAGCAGCCTCGTAGGGGGAGATAATTCACCCCTCCACTTT | TRBV1 | NA | NA | TRBJ1-6
CASSLGQLQETQYF | TGCGCCAGCAGCTTGGGACAGCTCCAAGAGACCCAGTACTTC | TRBV5-1 | NA | NA | TRBJ2-5
CASSLLNIASPLHF | TGTGCCAGCAGCCTACTTAATATTGCTTCACCCCTCCACTTT | TRBV7-2 | NA | NA | TRBJ1-6
CASSLVGGYGYTF | TGTGCCAGCAGCTTGGTAGGCGGCTATGGCTACACCTTC | TRBV5-5 | NA | NA | TRBJ1-2
CASSLRTNYGYTF | TGTGCCAGCAGTTTGCGCACTAACTATGGCTACACCTTC | TRBV28 | NA | NA | TRBJ1-2
CASMRVSNYGYTF | TGTGCCAGCATGCGGGTCAGTAACTATGGCTACACCTTC | TRBV2 | NA | NA | TRBJ1-2
CASSRHGREGHYGYTF | TGTGCCAGCAGCCGCCACGGGCGGGAGGGCCACTATGGCTACACCTTC | TRBV7-3 | NA | NA | TRBJ1-2
CASSPRGHNSPLHF | TGTGCCAGCAGCCCAAGGGGGCATAATTCACCCCTCCACTTT | TRBV5-8 | TRBD1 | NA | TRBJ1-6